One T cell receptor (beta chain) is described in this entry. The data are from a study of radiotherapy plus CTLA-4 blockade in lung cancer. Background on the study: Patients showed objective responses in 18% of cases and disease control in roughly 31%.

Focal radiation plus CTLA-4 blockade with ipilimumab was given to patients with chemo-refractory metastatic non-small-cell lung cancer. Only in-frame clones appear in the TCRdb table, and some are missing; sequencing was by immunoSEQ multiplex PCR. The table includes approximately 65,000 clones, 60% to 80% detected once. Germline V gives CDR1 LGHNA, CDR2 YSLEER. The CDR3 totals 16 residues. V shed 0 bases and J shed 8 bases, with 19 bases lying between them. The chain joins TRBV4-3 to TRBJ1-2, with D uncertain. The sequencing used peripheral blood, collected from a patient treated with radiotherapy plus ipilimumab. The receptor's source is a human donor with non-small cell lung cancer who had a complete response to radiotherapy plus ipilimumab. CDR3 DNA sequence: TGCGCCAGCAGCCAAGATGCCGCCGGGCCCCTCGAAGGCTACACCTTC. Amino acid sequence: CASSQDAAGPLEGYTF.